A single sample is the source of the 29 T cell receptor beta chains below, sequenced in a study of identical twins. Using its own MiXCR run on the 5' RACE reads, TCRdb lists one record per CDR3 protein. The data show about 690,000 distinct CDR3 sequences, 6.1% seen once. Material: naive T cells sorted from blood. These receptors were taken from a man between 18 and 29 years old in good health.

Many counts were recorded for this clonotype. This chain joins TRBV20-1 and TRBJ2-1; maybe TRBD2 (6 bases). The CDR3 extends over 12 amino acids. CDR1 is DFQATT and CDR2 is SNEGSKA in the germline V gene (reference sequence). Trimming removed 6 bases from V and 6 bases from J, with 12 bases in between. CDR3 amino acids: CSASRESNEQFF. Written as DNA, the CDR3 is TGCAGTGCGAGCCGGGAGAGCAATGAGCAGTTCTTC.

This rearrangement joins TRBV12-3 or TRBV12-4 to TRBJ1-1; D call uncertain. This CDR3 is 12 amino acids long. The V and J ends lost 4 bases and 7 bases respectively, with 10 bases between them. The CDR3 DNA sequence: TGTGCCAGCAGTTACAGTCAAGGTGAAGCTTTCTTT. Translating gives CASSYSQGEAFF.

This clonotype was recorded many times. The chain is built from TRBV7-2 and TRBJ2-2, with D uncertain. Looked up from germline, CDR1 is SGHTA and CDR2 is FQGNSA. This CDR3 contains 14 residues. The V end lost 1 base, the J end lost 6 bases, and 9 bases lay between the germline ends. The CDR3 region is CASSLVSWPGELFF. CDR3 bases: TGTGCCAGCAGCTTAGTCTCGTGGCCCGGGGAGCTGTTTTTT.

This clonotype was seen at least ten times. The rearrangement joins TRBV12-3 or TRBV12-4 to TRBJ2-5, with TRBD2 matching 10 bases. Trimming at V came to 2 bases and at J to 5 bases, leaving 5 bases not matched to a gene. This CDR3 has 15 residues. CDR3 residues: CASSLKSSGSETQYF. The CDR3 DNA sequence: TGTGCCAGCAGTTTAAAGTCTAGCGGGAGCGAGACCCAGTACTTC.

The chain employs TRBV10-3 and TRBJ2-1, with 14 bases identical to TRBD2. Germline V CDR1 and CDR2: ENHRY, SYGVKD. V was pared by 6 bases and J by 0 bases, with 1 base of the junction left unmatched. The CDR3 is made up of 16 amino acids. The CDR3 nucleotides read TGTGCCATCAGGGGGACTAGCGGGAGCTCCTACAATGAGCAGTTCTTC. Amino acids: CAIRGTSGSSYNEQFF.

As to this clonotype: A much larger clone sits a single nucleotide away, making a read error possible. The chain is built from TRBV20-1 and TRBJ2-4, with a tentative D call TRBD2 (5 bases). The CDR3 sequence is 15 residues long. The V gene's germline CDR1 is DFQATT and CDR2 SNEGSKA (reference sequence). This chain's CDR3 is CSARGTELAKNIPYF. For the CDR3, the DNA is TGCAGTGCTAGAGGGACTGAGCTAGCCAAAAACATTCCGTACTTC.

This clonotype was counted at least ten times. The chain links TRBV12-3 or TRBV12-4 to TRBJ2-2; 10 bases map to TRBD2. Germline trimming cut 3 bases from V and 5 bases from J; bases unmatched to any gene: 6. This CDR3 has 16 residues. The CDR3 sequence: CASSLFGTSVTGELFF. The DNA for the CDR3 is TGTGCCAGCAGTTTGTTCGGGACTAGCGTAACCGGGGAGCTGTTTTTT.

This clonotype was counted many times. The chain is built from TRBV29-1 and TRBJ1-1; no clear D. V was pared by 5 bases and J by 1 base, with 8 bases between. Germline-derived CDR1 and CDR2 are SQVTM and ANQGSEA. CDR3 size: 12 residues. CDR3 in DNA: TGCAGCGTTCTCAAGGAGAACACTGAAGCTTTCTTT. This encodes CSVLKENTEAFF. Full variable domain (outside the CDR3, taken from reference TRBV29-1 and TRBJ1-1): SAVISQKPSRDICQRGTSLTIQCQVDSQVTMMFWYRQQPGQSLTLIATANQGSEATYESGFVIDKFPISRPNLTFSTLTVSNMSPEDSSIYLCSVLKENTEAFFGQGTRLTVV.

The sample holds a few counts of this clonotype. J is TRBJ2-5 and V is TRBV27; maybe TRBD1 (6 bases). Trimming removed 5 bases from V and 5 bases from J, with 18 bases in between. The germline V gene has CDR1 MNHEY and CDR2 SMNVEV (reference sequence). The CDR3 covers 15 residues. CDR3 sequence: CASSQQGLPVETQYF. The DNA for the CDR3 is TGTGCCAGCAGTCAGCAGGGGCTTCCGGTGGAGACCCAGTACTTC.

This chain joins TRBV20-1 and TRBJ2-3; 10 bases are a match to TRBD2. The V gene's germline CDR1 is DFQATT and CDR2 SNEGSKA (reference sequence). This CDR3 region has 13 residues. J lost 6 bases, V lost 6 bases, and 6 bases had no gene match. For the CDR3, the DNA is TGCAGTGCCCCACTAGCGGGATTGGATACGCAGTATTTT. Its translation is CSAPLAGLDTQYF.

The V call is TRBV12-5, the J call TRBJ2-1; 9 bases are a match to TRBD1. The V and J ends lost 5 bases and 6 bases, in that order; junction bases with no gene match: 5. From germline, CDR1 is LGHNT and CDR2 FRNRAP. The CDR3 loop spans 14 amino acids. The CDR3 reads CASGGQGIGNEQFF. DNA for the CDR3: TGTGCTAGTGGTGGACAGGGGATTGGCAATGAGCAGTTCTTC.

This clonotype was found once. With a much larger clone just one base away, this may be a read error. The genes are TRBV4-3 and TRBJ2-3; the D is unclear. This CDR3 comprises 14 residues. CDR1 is LGHNA and CDR2 is YSLEER in the germline V gene. CDR3 coding DNA: TGCTCCAGCAGCCAAGGCCTCGAACCTCCTACGCAGTATTTT. It specifies CSSSQGLEPPTQYF.

This clonotype was observed many times. The V and J genes are TRBV6-5 and TRBJ1-1, with D possibly TRBD1 on 6 matching bases. The germline CDR1 and CDR2 sequences are MNHEY and SVGAGI. Between the trimmed V and J ends, which lost 0 bases and 5 bases, there was a span of 16 bases. The CDR3 extends over 16 amino acids. The chain's CDR3 is CASSYSAGEMRTEAFF. Here the CDR3 DNA reads TGTGCCAGCAGTTACTCGGCAGGGGAAATGAGGACTGAAGCTTTCTTT.

The V gene is TRBV14, the J gene TRBJ1-1; no clear D. Germline V CDR1 and CDR2: SGHDN, FVKESK. The V end was cut by 0 bases, the J end by 0 bases, with 20 bases between. CDR3 length: 19 amino acids. The CDR3 region has the DNA TGTGCCAGCAGCCAAGATTGGCCAGGAGACGAACAACTGAACACTGAAGCTTTCTTT. Protein: CASSQDWPGDEQLNTEAFF.

About this clonotype itself: A much bigger clone sits one base away, suggesting this may be a read error. The chain carries TRBV29-1 and TRBJ2-1; 7 bases align to TRBD2. Trimming removed 6 bases from V and 6 bases from J; junction bases left unmatched: 14. Per the germline V gene, CDR1 is SQVTM and CDR2 is ANQGSEA. CDR3 length: 15 amino acids. The CDR3 DNA sequence: TGCAGCGTCGCTTTGAGGTTGAGCGGGACCAATGAGCAGTTCTTC. Translation: CSVALRLSGTNEQFF.

This clonotype was counted between two and nine times. The chain couples TRBV28 to TRBJ2-5, with 7 bases matching TRBD2. There are 17 residues in the CDR3. V lost 3 bases, J lost 2 bases, and 12 bases stayed unmatched. CDR1 is MDHEN, CDR2 SYDVKM, per germline. Here the CDR3 DNA reads TGTGCCAGCAGTTTCACTACCATGGGGAGGGAGCAAGAGACCCAGTACTTC. Its translation is CASSFTTMGREQETQYF.

In this sample, this clonotype turned up many times. This chain connects TRBV7-8 to TRBJ2-1; D is perhaps TRBD2 (5 bases). V gave up 5 bases and J gave up 7 bases, with 27 bases separating them. Per the germline V gene, CDR1 is SGHVS and CDR2 is FQNEAQ. The CDR3 length is 18 residues. CDR3 region: CASSPHPGSPPFENEQFF. The CDR3 region has the DNA TGTGCCAGCAGCCCACACCCGGGGAGTCCTCCCTTCGAGAATGAGCAGTTCTTC. Complete variable domain (other parts from reference TRBV7-8 and TRBJ2-1): GAGVSQSPRYKVAKRGQDVALRCDPISGHVSLFWYQQALGQGPEFLTYFQNEAQLDKSGLPSDRFFAERPEGSVSTLKIQRTQQEDSAVYLCASSPHPGSPPFENEQFFGPGTRLTVL.

This clonotype was counted between two and nine times. This chain uses TRBV27 with TRBJ1-3; a possible D gene is TRBD1 (5 bases). This CDR3 region has 16 residues. The germline gives CDR1 MNHEY, CDR2 SMNVEV (reference sequence). Trimming stripped 6 bases from V and 0 bases from J, with 15 bases between. This CDR3 reads CASSSLGGGSGNTIYF. CDR3 bases: TGTGCCAGCAGCTCTCTGGGGGGAGGCTCTGGAAACACCATATATTTT.

About this clonotype: Relative to the germline gene, one junction end is altered; a read error may explain this. V gene TRBV24-1 combines with J gene TRBJ2-1; TRBD2 matches 9 bases. The germline gives CDR1 KGHDR, CDR2 SFDVKD. This CDR3 spans 14 amino acids. The CDR3 region has the DNA TGTGCCACCAGTGATGGGACTAGCTACTATGAGCAGTTCTTC. Amino acid sequence: CATSDGTSYYEQFF.

This clonotype was counted many times. The rearrangement uses TRBV5-4 and TRBJ2-2, with D possibly TRBD1 on 7 matching bases. This CDR3 contains 13 residues. In germline, CDR1 is SGHNT, CDR2 YYREEE (reference sequence). The ends were cut back, 4 bases at V and 7 bases at J, with 11 bases in the middle. For the CDR3, the DNA is TGTGCCAGCAGCGTCCAGGGGGGCGGGGAGCTGTTTTTT. It is translated as CASSVQGGGELFF. Complete variable domain (other parts from reference TRBV5-4 and TRBJ2-2): ETGVTQSPTHLIKTRGQQVTLRCSSQSGHNTVSWYQQALGQGPQFIFQYYREEENGRGNFPPRFSGLQFPNYSSELNVNALELDDSALYLCASSVQGGGELFFGEGSRLTVL.

The chain recombines TRBV4-2 with TRBJ2-3; a weak D match, TRBD1 (6 bases). This CDR3 has 14 amino acids. Germline V gene sequence: CDR1 LGHNA, CDR2 YNFKEQ. V lost 3 bases, J lost 11 bases, and 18 bases lay in between. The CDR3 here is CASSQATGGLLQYF. CDR3 bases: TGTGCCAGCAGCCAGGCTACTGGGGGCCTTCTGCAGTATTTT.

This clonotype has a count of ten or more. The chain has TRBV12-3 or TRBV12-4 and TRBJ1-1; 7 nucleotides line up with TRBD1. V lost 3 bases, J lost 4 bases, and 2 bases stayed unmatched. The CDR3 is made up of 13 amino acids. CDR3 DNA: TGTGCCAGCAGTTTTCAGGGGGGCACTGAAGCTTTCTTT. Protein product: CASSFQGGTEAFF.

The chain combines TRBV12-3 or TRBV12-4 with TRBJ2-3; 11 bases match TRBD2. The CDR3 extends over 16 amino acids. The trim removed 7 bases at V and 0 bases at J, leaving 6 bases unmatched. CDR3 in DNA: TGTGCCAGCACCATGACTAGCGGGATTAGCACAGATACGCAGTATTTT. Residues: CASTMTSGISTDTQYF.

Only a few counts were recorded for this clonotype. The chain carries TRBV2 and TRBJ1-4; D call uncertain. Germline assignment: CDR1 SNHLY and CDR2 FYNNEI. Trimming removed 8 bases at V and 0 bases at J, with 4 bases between. There are 12 residues in the CDR3. For the CDR3, the DNA is TGTGCCAGCGACTCAACTAATGAAAAACTGTTTTTT. It is translated as CASDSTNEKLFF.

In this sample, this clonotype turned up once. The chain carries TRBV5-1 and TRBJ2-1; D call uncertain. The germline gives CDR1 SGHRS, CDR2 YFSETQ. The CDR3 loop spans 16 amino acids. Trimming cost V 0 bases and J 0 bases, with 10 bases left between them. The CDR3 sequence: CASSLAGFCSYNEQFF. As DNA, the CDR3 is TGCGCCAGCAGCTTGGCCGGCTTTTGCTCCTACAATGAGCAGTTCTTC.

This clonotype has only a few counts. The J gene is TRBJ2-5, the V gene TRBV4-2; TRBD2 matches at 11 bases. The V gene's germline CDR1 is LGHNA and CDR2 YNFKEQ. The CDR3 covers 16 residues. Unmatched junction bases numbered 6, after V lost 1 base and J lost 5 bases. The DNA of the CDR3 is TGTGCCAGCAGCCAAGTACTAGCGGGAGAAGGGGAGACCCAGTACTTC. This encodes CASSQVLAGEGETQYF.

This clonotype has a count of ten or more. This chain connects TRBV12-3 or TRBV12-4 to TRBJ1-2; a possible D gene is TRBD1 (5 bases). V was trimmed by 6 bases and J by 7 bases, leaving 15 bases between them. The CDR3 has 13 amino acids. As DNA, the CDR3 is TGTGCCAGCAGCCCGCGGTGGGGGGTTGGCTACACCTTC. As protein: CASSPRWGVGYTF.

The genes are TRBV6-2 or TRBV6-3 and TRBJ2-1; 14 bases align to TRBD2. After removal of 4 bases from V and 7 bases from J, the junction contained 6 bases not matched to a gene. This CDR3 spans 16 amino acids. Germline lookup yields CDR1 MNHEY and CDR2 SVGEGT. This CDR3 is CASSSPGLAGENEQFF. CDR3 DNA: TGTGCCAGCAGTTCACCGGGACTAGCGGGAGAAAATGAGCAGTTCTTC.

This clonotype was observed at least ten times. The CDR3 spells CASSVGPGLAGRTDTQYF. In DNA form, the CDR3 reads TGTGCCAGCAGCGTAGGGCCGGGACTAGCGGGACGCACAGATACGCAGTATTTT. The V gene is TRBV9, the J gene TRBJ2-3; 13 nucleotides line up with TRBD2. Germline CDR1 and CDR2: SGDLS and YYNGEE. The CDR3 is 18 residues long. With 0 bases clipped from V and 1 base from J, the junction kept 5 bases outside the gene matches. Using reference TRBV9 and TRBJ2-3 for the parts outside the CDR3, the full variable domain is DSGVTQTPKHLITATGQRVTLRCSPRSGDLSVYWYQQSLDQGLQFLIQYYNGEERAKGNILERFSAQQFPDLHSELNLSSLELGDSALYFCASSVGPGLAGRTDTQYFGPGTRLTVL.